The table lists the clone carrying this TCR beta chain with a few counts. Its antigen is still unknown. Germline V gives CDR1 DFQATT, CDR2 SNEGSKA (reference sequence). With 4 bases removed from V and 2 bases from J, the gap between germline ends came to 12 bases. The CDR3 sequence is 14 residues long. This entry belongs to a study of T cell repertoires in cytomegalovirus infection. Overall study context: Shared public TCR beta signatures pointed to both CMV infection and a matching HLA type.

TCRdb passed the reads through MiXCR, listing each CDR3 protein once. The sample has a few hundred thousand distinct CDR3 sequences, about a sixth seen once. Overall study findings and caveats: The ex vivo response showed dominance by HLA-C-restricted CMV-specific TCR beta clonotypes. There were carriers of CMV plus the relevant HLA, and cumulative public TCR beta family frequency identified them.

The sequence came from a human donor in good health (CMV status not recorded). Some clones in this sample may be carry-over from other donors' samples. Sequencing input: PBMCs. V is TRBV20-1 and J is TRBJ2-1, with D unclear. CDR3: CSAMAAPTYNEQFF. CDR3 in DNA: TGCAGTGCTATGGCAGCCCCGACCTACAATGAGCAGTTCTTC.